This T cell receptor (beta chain) was retrieved from a study of T-cell memory formation after mild COVID-19. Study results and caveats: Contracting CD8+ clones were enriched in EMRA, CD4+ mainly in CM and EM.

This clonotype was seen only a few times. Its target is unknown. TCR alpha and TCR beta cDNA libraries carrying sample barcodes and UMIs were produced by 5'RACE using constant-segment primers. TCRdb re-called the 5' RACE reads with MiXCR, one entry per CDR3 protein. The sample has about 170,000 distinct CDR3 sequences, over 10% seen once; the top ten hold about 3.6%. The material sequenced was PBMCs or a T cell subset sorted from them (not recorded which). This clonotype was obtained from a man aged 18 to 30 who had mild COVID-19 (a few samples of this study predate the infection). Cell type and time point are not known.

CDR3 sequence: CASSYRVSGNTIYF. CDR3 in DNA: TGTGCCAGCAGCTACAGGGTTTCTGGAAACACCATATATTTT. The V call is TRBV5-5, the J call TRBJ1-3; D perhaps matches TRBD1 (6 bases). This CDR3 spans 14 amino acids. Trimming took 3 bases from V and 1 from J, leaving 8 bases between them. Germline V gene sequence: CDR1 SGHKS, CDR2 YYEKEE (reference sequence). The entire variable domain, with the rest obtained from reference TRBV5-5 and TRBJ1-3, is as follows: DAGVTQSPTHLIKTRGQQVTLRCSPISGHKSVSWYQQVLGQGPQFIFQYYEKEERGRGNFPDRFSARQFPNYSSELNVNALLLGDSALYLCASSYRVSGNTIYFGEGSWLTVV.